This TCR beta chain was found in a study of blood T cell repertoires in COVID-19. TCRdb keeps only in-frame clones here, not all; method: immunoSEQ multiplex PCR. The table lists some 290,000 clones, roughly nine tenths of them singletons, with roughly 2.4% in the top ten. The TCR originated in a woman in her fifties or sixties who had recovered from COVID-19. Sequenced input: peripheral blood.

This chain's CDR3 is CASSQDTRGSRRTEAFF. The CDR3 DNA is TGCGCCAGCAGCCAAGATACCAGGGGGTCCCGCCGGACTGAAGCTTTCTTT. The V and J genes are TRBV4-3 and TRBJ1-1; the match to TRBD1 covers 7 bases. Per the germline V gene, CDR1 is LGHNA and CDR2 is YSLEER. Germline trimming cut 0 bases from V and 5 bases from J; bases unmatched to any gene: 12. The CDR3 runs 17 residues.